This TCR beta chain is drawn from a study of spatial heterogeneity in lung cancer. Study-level information: A consistent excess of beta-chain over alpha-chain sequences was detected. Averaged across combinations, each unique TCR and UMI pairing appeared more than ten times in raw reads, which were uncorrected. Findings and caveats of the study: At resection, ubiquitous expanded tumor TCRs appeared in blood more than at follow-up.

MiXCR, run by TCRdb on the 5' RACE reads, gives a single entry per CDR3 protein. The repertoire holds tens of thousands of distinct CDR3 sequences, with around 5% as singletons. As for time point: sample taken at primary tumor resection. TCRs were sequenced from unsorted whole RNA of tumor, nontumor lung or PBMC. Samples came from some 71 TRACERx patients with untreated early-stage lung cancer. Germline V lookup: CDR1 DFQATT, CDR2 SNEGSKA (reference sequence). The CDR3 spans 13 residues. Regarding this clonotype: Its specificity is unknown. An end of the junction differs from the germline gene, which may be a read error.

This chain links TRBV20-1 with TRBJ1-5; tentative D call: TRBD1 (6 bases). The sequence derives from a female donor with early-stage non-small cell lung cancer. Specimen: PBMCs, collected at surgery. In nucleotides, the CDR3 is TGCAGTGCACTGCGGGACATAGATCAGCCCCCGCATTTT. This codes for CSALRDIDQPPHF.